The sequence of this T cell receptor (beta chain) was determined in a study of response to subunit inactivated influenza vaccine. Overall study results and limits: A suggestion made by the authors is that each seasonal influenza vaccination recruits few new T cells.

A single record per CDR3 protein comes from TCRdb applying MiXCR to the RT-PCR reads. The sample lists about half a million distinct CDR3 sequences; roughly 9.8% were seen once. The sample holds a few counts of this clonotype. Its specificity is unknown. CDR1 is SQVTM, CDR2 ANQGSEA, per germline. V was shortened by 6 bases and J by 3 bases, with 12 bases between the two germline ends. The CDR3 length is 13 residues. The J gene is TRBJ2-4, the V gene TRBV29-1; no firm D call. Sequences were derived from PBMCs from blood, sampled roughly 47 days after vaccination. This receptor was taken from a man aged 45-65 years who received an inactivated influenza vaccine. CDR3 bases: TGCAGCGTCAAGGACCTGGGCAAAAACATTCAGTACTTC. Protein product: CSVKDLGKNIQYF.